Following are 22 T cell receptor beta chains from one sample sequenced in a study of blood T cell repertoires in COVID-19. The table came from immunoSEQ multiplex PCR; TCRdb's copy has only in-frame clones and leaves some out. In the table there are approximately 99,000 clones, roughly 88% of which are singletons. Sequencing was carried out using peripheral blood. These TCRs come from a man aged 50-59 years with COVID-19, enrolled during active disease.

This chain joins TRBV7-3 and TRBJ2-2, with 7 bases lining up with TRBD1. Trimming at V came to 4 bases and at J to 3 bases, leaving 2 bases not matched to a gene. This CDR3 is built from 14 residues. Germline lookup yields CDR1 SGHTA and CDR2 FQGTGA. In DNA, the CDR3 is TGTGCCAGCAGCTGGGACAGCTACACCGGGGAGCTGTTTTTT. Protein sequence: CASSWDSYTGELFF.

The V and J genes are TRBV19 and TRBJ1-5; 11 positions agree with TRBD1. The CDR3 runs to 18 residues. Germline V CDR1 and CDR2: LNHDA, SQIVND (reference sequence). V was clipped by 2 bases and J by 6 bases; unmatched bases: 12. The CDR3 reads CASSISWGTGGRVQPQHF. The CDR3, as DNA: TGTGCCAGTAGTATATCGTGGGGGACAGGGGGTAGGGTTCAGCCCCAGCATTTT.

The rearrangement uses TRBV10-2 and TRBJ2-2; 9 nucleotides agree with TRBD2. Germline V lookup: CDR1 WSHSY, CDR2 SAAADI. Unmatched junction bases numbered 7, after V lost 5 bases and J lost 6 bases. This CDR3 is built from 15 residues. DNA for the CDR3: TGCGCCAGCAGTCACGGACTAGCGTTCGCCGGGGAGCTGTTTTTT. This encodes CASSHGLAFAGELFF.

Only one count was recorded for this clone. The chain is built from TRBV28 and TRBJ1-1; the D is unclear. This CDR3 contains 12 residues. The germline V gene has CDR1 MDHEN and CDR2 SYDVKM. V lost 4 bases and J 5 bases, leaving 8 bases between the germline ends. DNA of the CDR3: TGTGCCAGCAGTTCACGGTGGACTGAAGCTTTCTTT. Its protein product is CASSSRWTEAFF.

The chain uses TRBV3-1 (or the pseudogene TRBV3-2) and TRBJ1-1, with a possible D match to TRBD1 (5 bases). The CDR3 loop spans 16 amino acids. Germline CDR1 is LGHDT and CDR2 is YNNKEL (reference sequence). With 0 bases removed from V and 3 bases from J, the gap between germline ends came to 14 bases. The CDR3 nucleotides are TGTGCCAGCAGCCAAGACGTGGGGGGGGGTGACACTGAAGCTTTCTTT. This codes for CASSQDVGGGDTEAFF.

V is TRBV11-2 and J is TRBJ2-7; the D is unclear. Germline V gene sequence: CDR1 SGHAT, CDR2 FQNNGV. Trimming pared 6 bases from V and 4 bases from J, leaving 22 bases between. The CDR3 runs to 16 residues. Here the CDR3 reads CASSTPFGGDRYEQYF. The CDR3 bases are TGTGCCAGCAGTACCCCCTTCGGTGGAGATAGGTACGAGCAGTACTTC.

The chain uses TRBV30 and TRBJ2-2; TRBD2 might be the D (7 bases). Germline CDR1 and CDR2: GTSNPN and SVGIG (reference sequence). Trimming cost V 0 bases and J 7 bases, with 15 bases left between them. The CDR3 sequence is 15 residues long. The DNA for the CDR3 is TGTGCCTGGAGTGTCGGGGGGCAGGATATCGGGGAGCTGTTTTTT. This sequence encodes CAWSVGGQDIGELFF.

V and J are TRBV6-5 and TRBJ2-7; D may be TRBD1 (5 bases). Germline assignment: CDR1 MNHEY and CDR2 SVGAGI. The CDR3 sequence is 15 residues long. V was clipped by 2 bases and J by 2 bases, with 13 bases between them. The CDR3 DNA is TGTGCCAGCAGTTACAAGGCAGGGATTCCCTACGAGCAGTACTTC. It codes for CASSYKAGIPYEQYF.

The chain employs TRBV5-1 and TRBJ2-7; no clear D. CDR3 length: 12 amino acids. V was shortened by 0 bases and J by 6 bases, with 7 bases between the two germline ends. Germline V CDR1 and CDR2: SGHRS, YFSETQ. The CDR3 coding sequence is TGCGCCAGCAGCTTGGAACTATCCGAGCAGTACTTC. As protein: CASSLELSEQYF.

This clone was seen once. The chain combines TRBV9 with TRBJ1-3; possible D gene TRBD1, 6 bases. Germline V gives CDR1 SGDLS, CDR2 YYNGEE. This CDR3 comprises 15 residues. With 0 bases removed from V and 1 base from J, the gap between germline ends came to 8 bases. The CDR3 sequence: CASSVGQASGNTIYF. CDR3 nucleotide sequence: TGTGCCAGCAGCGTAGGACAGGCATCTGGAAACACCATATATTTT.

In its sample, this clone was seen once. The chain couples TRBV28 to TRBJ1-4; D unclear. This CDR3 comprises 15 residues. Germline V gene data show CDR1 as MDHEN and CDR2 as SYDVKM. Trimming shortened V by 5 bases and J by 3 bases, and 13 bases separated the two germline ends. Here the CDR3 DNA reads TGTGCCAGCAGTATGGGAGGTGCGGCTAATGAAAAACTGTTTTTT. Its translation is CASSMGGAANEKLFF. Full variable domain (remainder filled in from reference TRBV28 and TRBJ1-4): DVKVTQSSRYLVKRTGEKVFLECVQDMDHENMFWYRQDPGLGLRLIYFSYDVKMKEKGDIPEGYSVSREKKERFSLILESASTNQTSMYLCASSMGGAANEKLFFGSGTQLSVL.

The chain uses TRBV6-1 and TRBJ1-1; tentatively, D is TRBD1 (6 bases). The V gene's germline CDR1 is MNHNS and CDR2 SASEGT. The CDR3 consists of 13 residues. Trimming removed 1 base from V and 7 bases from J, with 10 bases in between. In DNA, the CDR3 is TGTGCCAGCAGTGAAGGGACAGTCTATGAAGCTTTCTTT. Protein: CASSEGTVYEAFF.

This clone was seen only once. V gene TRBV7-2 combines with J gene TRBJ2-7; D possibly corresponds to TRBD2 (6 bases). The CDR3 loop spans 14 amino acids. Trimming removed 5 bases at V and 1 base at J, with 12 bases between. Germline CDR1 SGHTA, CDR2 FQGNSA. The CDR3 nucleotides are TGTGCCAGCAGCCCCCAGGGAGGATCCTACGAGCAGTACTTC. Translated: CASSPQGGSYEQYF.

This chain uses TRBV30 with TRBJ2-2, with TRBD2 as a possible D gene (5 bases). Per germline, CDR1 GTSNPN and CDR2 SVGIG (reference sequence). Trimming took off 6 bases at V and 6 bases at J, with 8 bases between the two ends. CDR3 length: 11 residues. CDR3 protein: CACQRAGELFF. DNA of the CDR3: TGTGCCTGCCAGAGGGCCGGGGAGCTGTTTTTT.

This chain links TRBV3-1 (or the pseudogene TRBV3-2) with TRBJ2-3; TRBD1 is a possible D gene (5 bases). This CDR3 has 15 residues. In germline, CDR1 is LGHDT, CDR2 YNNKEL (reference sequence). The germline V and J ends were trimmed by 1 base and 0 bases, with 8 bases remaining between them. The DNA of the CDR3 is TGTGCCAGCAGCCAAGGGACACTTAGCACAGATACGCAGTATTTT. This sequence encodes CASSQGTLSTDTQYF.

The chain uses TRBV9 and TRBJ2-7, with TRBD1 matching 7 bases. Germline assignment: CDR1 SGDLS and CDR2 YYNGEE. CDR3 length: 13 amino acids. Unmatched junction bases numbered 4, after V lost 4 bases and J lost 3 bases. CDR3 sequence: CASSSRDSYEQYF. The DNA of the CDR3 is TGTGCCAGCAGCTCCCGGGACAGCTACGAGCAGTACTTC.

V usage is TRBV7-8 and J usage is TRBJ1-2; tentative D call: TRBD1 (6 bases). V dropped 1 base and J dropped 5 bases, with 14 bases sitting between them. In germline, CDR1 is SGHVS, CDR2 FQNEAQ. The CDR3 consists of 15 residues. CDR3 nucleotides: TGTGCCAGCAGCTTAGGGGCGGACAGAAGATATGGCTACACCTTC. Translated: CASSLGADRRYGYTF.

This chain connects TRBV5-5 to TRBJ1-6; 8 nucleotides match TRBD1. V gave up 0 bases and J gave up 14 bases; unmatched junction bases: 13. Germline lookup yields CDR1 SGHKS and CDR2 YYEKEE (reference sequence). The CDR3 has 16 amino acids. CDR3 sequence (DNA): TGTGCCAGCAGCTTGGCGCCTGGACAGGGATCCAGTACCCTCCACTTT. Translation: CASSLAPGQGSSTLHF.

This clone came up once. The chain has TRBV28 and TRBJ2-7; 7 bases match TRBD1. V lost 6 bases, J lost 1 base, and 3 bases stayed unmatched. The CDR3 runs 13 residues. Per the germline V gene, CDR1 is MDHEN and CDR2 is SYDVKM. The CDR3 coding sequence is TGTGCCAGCAGCTGGGGACAGTCCTACGAGCAGTACTTC. This sequence encodes CASSWGQSYEQYF.

The chain has TRBV4-3 and TRBJ2-1, with 9 bases that match TRBD2. The CDR3 spans 15 residues. CDR1 is LGHNA and CDR2 is YSLEER in the germline V gene. J gave up 9 bases and V 0 bases, and 6 bases lay outside the gene matches. Written as DNA, the CDR3 is TGCGCCAGCAGCCAAGAGGCTAGCGGGGTGGGTGAGCAGTTCTTC. Protein sequence: CASSQEASGVGEQFF.

CDR3 in DNA: TGTGCCAGCAACGGTCACGGACAGGGAAGTTCTGGCTACACCTTC. This translates into CASNGHGQGSSGYTF. J is TRBJ1-2 and V is TRBV6-5; TRBD1 agrees at 8 bases. The CDR3 sequence is 15 residues long. Losses at the gene ends were 7 bases for V and 7 bases for J; bases not matched to a gene: 14. Germline CDR1 and CDR2: MNHEY and SVGAGI.

This clone has a handful of counts. The chain couples TRBV6-1 to TRBJ1-2; D possibly corresponds to TRBD1 (6 bases). V was pared by 1 base and J by 7 bases, with 13 bases between. Germline lookup yields CDR1 MNHNS and CDR2 SASEGT. The CDR3 loop spans 14 amino acids. CDR3 coding DNA: TGTGCCAGCAGTGAAGGGGACACCACCAGTGGCTACACCTTC. Its protein product is CASSEGDTTSGYTF.